This record looks at one TCR beta chain sequence and its context. Profiled with immunoSEQ multiplex PCR; TCRdb holds only in-frame clones, not every one. The sample has some 140,000 clones; approximately 90% are singletons. This sample is part of a study of T cell responses to AZD1222 COVID-19 vaccine. Looking at the study overall: Second-dose recipients at about 4 or about 12 weeks were treated as one pooled group.

The V gene's germline CDR1 is MGHDK and CDR2 SYGVNS. This CDR3 has 15 residues. J lost 3 bases, V lost 5 bases, and 8 bases had no gene match. The chain links TRBV25-1 to TRBJ2-5; 8 bases match TRBD2. Sequenced here: peripheral blood, sampled on day 0 of AZD1222 vaccination. This sequence originates from an adult in good health. CDR3 bases: TGTGCCAGCAGTTTGGGGGGCGGGGGGAAAGAGACCCAGTACTTC. This codes for CASSLGGGGKETQYF.